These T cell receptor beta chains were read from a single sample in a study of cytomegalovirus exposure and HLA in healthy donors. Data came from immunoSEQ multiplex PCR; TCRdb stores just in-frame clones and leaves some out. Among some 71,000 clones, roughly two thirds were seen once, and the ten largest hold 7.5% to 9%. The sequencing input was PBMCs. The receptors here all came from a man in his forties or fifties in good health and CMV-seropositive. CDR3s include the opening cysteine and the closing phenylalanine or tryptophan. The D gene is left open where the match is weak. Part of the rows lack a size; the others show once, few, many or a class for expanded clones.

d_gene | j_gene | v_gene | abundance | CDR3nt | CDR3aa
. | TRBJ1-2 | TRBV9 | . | TGTGCCAGCAGCGCGGGGGGGCAGGCAAACTATGGCTACACCTTC | CASSAGGQANYGYTF
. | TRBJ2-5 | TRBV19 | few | TGTGCCAGTAGTATCAAACTGGGGGCGTACCAAGAGACCCAGTACTTC | CASSIKLGAYQETQYF
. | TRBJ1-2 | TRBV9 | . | TGTGCCAGCAGCGCCGCTCAGGGGTATGGCTACACCTTC | CASSAAQGYGYTF
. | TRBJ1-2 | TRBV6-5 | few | TGTGCCAGCCGCCTCGACAGGAACTATGGCTACACCTTC | CASRLDRNYGYTF
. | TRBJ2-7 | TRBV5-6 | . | TGTGCCAGCAGCTTGGAAGGAGGCCGCTACGAGCAGTACTTC | CASSLEGGRYEQYF
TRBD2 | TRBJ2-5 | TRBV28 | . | TGTGCCAGCATCGGCGGGGGGAAGGGGACCCAGTACTTC | CASIGGGKGTQYF
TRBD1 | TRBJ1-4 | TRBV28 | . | TGTGCCAGCAGTTCACCGGGACAGATCGGGGAAAAACTGTTTTTT | CASSSPGQIGEKLFF
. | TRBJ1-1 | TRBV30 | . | TGTGCCTGGAGTGTACCACAGGCGAACACTGAAGCTTTCTTT | CAWSVPQANTEAFF
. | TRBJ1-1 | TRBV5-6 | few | TGTGCCAGTGGGAGACAGAACACTGAAGCTTTCTTT | CASGRQNTEAFF
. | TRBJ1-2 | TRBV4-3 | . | TGCGCCAGCAGCCAGTCCGGCCCAGGGGCGTATAACTATGGCTACACCTTC | CASSQSGPGAYNYGYTF
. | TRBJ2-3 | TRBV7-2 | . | TGTGCCAGCAGCTTACTCGCGGGGGCGACCGCCAGTGCGCAGTATTTT | CASSLLAGATASAQYF
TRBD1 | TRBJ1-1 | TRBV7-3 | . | TGTGCCAGCAGCTTAGGCAGGGGGGCCACTGAAGCTTTCTTT | CASSLGRGATEAFF
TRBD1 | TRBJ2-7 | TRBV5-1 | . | TGCGCCAGCAGCCGAGGGACAGGGCGGGAGCAGTACTTC | CASSRGTGREQYF
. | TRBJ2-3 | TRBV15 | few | TGTGCCACCAGCAGAGGAGGGACAGATACGCAGTATTTT | CATSRGGTDTQYF
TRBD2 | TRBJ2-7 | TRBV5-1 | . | TGCGCCAGCAGAGGGGAGGGGAGCTCCTACGAGCAGTACTTC | CASRGEGSSYEQYF
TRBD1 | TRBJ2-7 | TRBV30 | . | TGTGCCTGGAGTATCGGGACAGCCTACGAGCAGTACTTC | CAWSIGTAYEQYF
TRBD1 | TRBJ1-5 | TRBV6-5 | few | TGTGCCAGCAGGGTTCAGGGGGATCAGCCCCAGCATTTT | CASRVQGDQPQHF
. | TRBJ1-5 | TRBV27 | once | TGTGCCAGCAGTTCCTTCAATCAGCCCCAGCATTTT | CASSSFNQPQHF
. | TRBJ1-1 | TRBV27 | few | TGTGCCAGCAGTTTATGGGCAGCTAACACTGAAGCTTTCTTT | CASSLWAANTEAFF
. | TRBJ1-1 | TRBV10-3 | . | TGTGCCATCAGGAACCGGGACACTGAAGCTTTCTTT | CAIRNRDTEAFF
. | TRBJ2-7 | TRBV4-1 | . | TGCGCCAGCAGCCCTTTTCCCGGGCAGTACTTC | CASSPFPGQYF
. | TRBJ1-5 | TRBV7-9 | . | TGTGCCAGCAGCAAAACCACCGGGGGGAGCCAGCATTTT | CASSKTTGGSQHF
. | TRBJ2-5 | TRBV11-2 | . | TGTGCCAGCAGCTTAGGGTTTACAGGGATCCAAGAGACCCAGTACTTC | CASSLGFTGIQETQYF
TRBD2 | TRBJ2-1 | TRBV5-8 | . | TGTGCCAGCAGCTTGGCACTAGCGGGAGTCACCTACAATGAGCAGTTCTTC | CASSLALAGVTYNEQFF
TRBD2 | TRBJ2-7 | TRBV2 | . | TGTGCCAGCATGCGACTAGCGGGGTCCTACGAGCAGTACTTC | CASMRLAGSYEQYF
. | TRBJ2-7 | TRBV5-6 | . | TGTGCCAGCAGCTTGGGGCAGGCCTTTTACGAGCAGTACTTC | CASSLGQAFYEQYF
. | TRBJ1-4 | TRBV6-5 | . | TGTGCCAGCAGTCCCCCCGGGAATAATGAAAAACTGTTTTTT | CASSPPGNNEKLFF
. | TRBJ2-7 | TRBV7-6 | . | TGTGCCAGCAGCTTCTCGCCCACAACCTACGAGCAGTACTTC | CASSFSPTTYEQYF
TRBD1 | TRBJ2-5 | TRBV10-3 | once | TGTGCCATCAGTGAGTCGGCCAGGGGGCGGGAAGAGACCCAGTACTTC | CAISESARGREETQYF
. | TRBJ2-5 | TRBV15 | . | TGTGCCACCAGCAGGATCGGACAACGGGAAGAGACCCAGTACTTC | CATSRIGQREETQYF
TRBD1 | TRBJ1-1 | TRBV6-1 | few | TGTGCCAGCAGGGACCGACAGGGAAAGGACAAAGCTTTCTTT | CASRDRQGKDKAFF
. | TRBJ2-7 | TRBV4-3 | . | TGCGCCAGCAGCCAAGGTTTACCCTCGGTCGGCGAGCAGTACTTC | CASSQGLPSVGEQYF
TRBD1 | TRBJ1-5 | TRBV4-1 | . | TGCGCCAGCAGCCAAGATCCGGCCGCCAGGGGGTGGTTGAGGGCCCAGCATTTT | CASSQDPAARGWLRAQHF
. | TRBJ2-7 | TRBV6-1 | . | TGTGCCAGCAGTGAGGTGCCCCAGGAGGGCGAGCAGTACTTC | CASSEVPQEGEQYF
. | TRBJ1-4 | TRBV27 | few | TGTGCCAGCAGTTTGGAGGGGAGAACTAATGAAAAACTGTTTTTT | CASSLEGRTNEKLFF
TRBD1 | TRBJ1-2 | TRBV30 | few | TGTGCCGCCCGGGACAGGGCACGCTATGGCTACACCTTC | CAARDRARYGYTF
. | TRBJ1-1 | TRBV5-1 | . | TGCGCCAGCAGCCTACATTATGCGGAAACGGGAGGACAGAGCACCCCAGAAGCTTTCTTT | CASSLHYAETGGQSTPEAFF
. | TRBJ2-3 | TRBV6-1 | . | TGTGCCAGCAGTGTAGGCGGAAGCACAGATACGCAGTATTTT | CASSVGGSTDTQYF
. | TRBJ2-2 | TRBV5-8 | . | TGTGCCAGCAGCTTGGATTGGTCAGGCACCGGGGAGCTGTTTTTT | CASSLDWSGTGELFF
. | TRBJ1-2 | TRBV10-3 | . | TGTGCCAGCAGACAAAGAGGACAAGATCCTAACTATGGCTACACCTTC | CASRQRGQDPNYGYTF
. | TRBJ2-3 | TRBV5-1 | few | TGCGCCAGCAGCACCCTCCCAGGGGGCACAGATACGCAGTATTTT | CASSTLPGGTDTQYF
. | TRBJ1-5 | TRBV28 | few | TGTGCCAGCAGTTTAACCTCCGTCTACAGGGATTGGAGCAATCAGCCCCAGCATTTT | CASSLTSVYRDWSNQPQHF
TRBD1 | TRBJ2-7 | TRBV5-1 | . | TGCGCCAGCGGGGACAGGGCCTACGAGCAGTACTTC | CASGDRAYEQYF
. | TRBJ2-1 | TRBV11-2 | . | TGTGCCAGCAGCTTAGTCGGGACTCCTTACAATGAGCAGTTCTTC | CASSLVGTPYNEQFF
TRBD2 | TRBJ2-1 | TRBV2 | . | TGTGCCAGCAGGCCACCGGGACTAGCGGGAGTCAATGAGCAGTTCTTC | CASRPPGLAGVNEQFF
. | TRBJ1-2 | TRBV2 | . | TGTGCCAGCAGTGAGGCCAGGCAGGGGACCTATGGCTACACCTTC | CASSEARQGTYGYTF
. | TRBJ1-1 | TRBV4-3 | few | TGCGCCAGCAGCCAAGATCCGATGGGAGGTGAAGCTTTCTTT | CASSQDPMGGEAFF
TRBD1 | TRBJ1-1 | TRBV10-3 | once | TGTGCCATCAGTGATTTTAGGGGGCTTGGCACTGAAGCTTTCTTT | CAISDFRGLGTEAFF
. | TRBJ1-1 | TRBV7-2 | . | TGTGCCAGCAGCTCCAGGGTGGGCACTGAAGCTTTCTTT | CASSSRVGTEAFF
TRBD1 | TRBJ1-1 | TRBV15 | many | TGTGCCACTCTCAGATCCGGGACAGGGAACACTGAAGCTTTCTTT | CATLRSGTGNTEAFF
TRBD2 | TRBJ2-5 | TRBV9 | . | TGTGCCAGCAGCCGCCCCGGGACTAAACAAGAGACCCAGTACTTC | CASSRPGTKQETQYF
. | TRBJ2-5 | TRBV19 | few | TGTGCCAGTAGGGAGACTATACAAGAGACCCAGTACTTC | CASRETIQETQYF
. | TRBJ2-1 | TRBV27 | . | TGTGCCAGCAGTCACGTGTCGACAGACAATGAGCAGTTCTTC | CASSHVSTDNEQFF
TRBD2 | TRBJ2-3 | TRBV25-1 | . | TGTGCCAGCAGTGGTAGTAGCGGGGATCATACGCAGTATTTT | CASSGSSGDHTQYF
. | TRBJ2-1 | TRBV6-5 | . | TGTGCCAGCAGTTACGGAGGGGCGAATGAGCAGTTCTTC | CASSYGGANEQFF